This record covers a single TCR beta chain. Its specific antigen is unknown. Base qualities are not provided; no much larger clone lies one nucleotide away. This sample was included in a study of blood T cells in healthy people across ages (dated by TCRdb to the mid-2010s). A note on the overall study: Template switching captured roughly one uniquely barcoded TCR beta cDNA molecule per two T cells in model experiments. Age-related changes in TCR beta repertoire diversity were measured in the study by deep sequencing normalized with unique cDNA molecular identifiers. Using the same blood draw, the study looked at two additional independent replicas of 1 million unique cDNA reads for two donors, one aged 18 to 30 and the other aged 80 or older. To avoid experimental bias, donors of different ages were spread randomly across the sequencing lanes. The donors were divided into four age groups: young (average around 16 years), middle-aged (approximately 41), aged (roughly 66) and long-lived (about 80). Points the paper makes about the study in general: Compared with the aged group, more naive CD4+ T cells, fewer expanded clones and increased TCR diversity were shown by the long-lived group, suggesting age selection. The percentage of naive T cells measured by flow cytometry correlated strongly with observed TCR beta diversity. Because donor CMV infection status was unknown, age-related changes in expanded clonotypes were potentially confounded. Estimates of total diversity based on one million sequenced T cells were considered lower bounds and underestimates. Observed TCR beta diversity per million T cells fell roughly linearly with age, and a significant reduction was already apparent by age around 36. Since profiling was done on bulk unsorted PBMCs, naive and antigen-experienced compartments could not be conclusively compared.

Via the germline V gene (reference sequence), CDR1 is GTSNPN and CDR2 SVGIG. V was cut back by 0 bases and J by 2 bases, leaving a gap of 7 bases between them. Reading from cysteine to phenylalanine, the CDR3 counts 14 amino acids. The only DNA kept is the CDR3, 42 bases in frame from the first base. The roughly 37 donors, aged about 6 to 95 years, were systemically healthy Caucasian individuals from Russia. Ten milliliters of peripheral blood were drawn from each donor into EDTA-treated Vacutainer tubes. Ficoll-Paque density-gradient centrifugation was used to isolate PBMCs, with at least 6 million obtained per sample. Total RNA was extracted from PBMCs with Trizol reagent, with at least 5.5 micrograms obtained per sample. The percentages of naive CD45RAhigh/CD27high T cells were determined by flow cytometry on a PBMC aliquot from every donor. Library construction relied on 5' RACE. The sequencer was an Illumina HiSeq 2500. A second 7 to 11 cycle PCR used a sample-barcoded 5' primer and a J-beta primer mix. A unique molecular identifier was introduced onto each TCR beta cDNA molecule by a template-switch 5' adaptor carrying 12 random nucleotides. At least 2.5 million CDR3-containing paired-end reads were obtained from each sample. The Mint cDNA synthesis kit, primed by a TRBC-specific oligonucleotide, was used to synthesize first-strand cDNA from all RNA. After uracil-DNA glycosylase treatment, a first 18-cycle PCR used universal primers M1SS and BC2_uni_R on all cDNA. As for the authors' bioinformatics: For normalization, 1 million high-quality reads, each with a distinct molecular identifier, were randomly selected from each sample. Instead of being binned into consensus sequences, reads with shared molecular identifiers were discarded. MiTCR, set to a Q25 quality threshold and the strictest error-elimination algorithm, was used for CDR3 identification, clonotype clustering and error correction. A nonparametric unseen species model with Euler transformation was used to estimate lower-bound total TCR beta diversity. Clones were called with MiXCR by TCRdb after fastp trimmed the public reads at Q25, and only in-frame beta chains were retained. Identical CDR3 proteins give one entry, which carries the most common genes and DNA. These V and J calls originate from TCRdb's pipeline instead of the authors' own analysis. The sample has 1.5 million to 2 million distinct CDR3 sequences on record, roughly a third of them singletons. The leading ten clones occupy about 10% of the sample.

Sequencing input: blood. The chain couples TRBV30 to TRBJ2-2; the D gene assignment is ambiguous. This receptor was taken from a woman in her thirties in good health. Here is the DNA: TGTGCCTGGAGTGTACCCGGCAACACCGGGGAGCTGTTTTTT. It translates as CAWSVPGNTGELFF.